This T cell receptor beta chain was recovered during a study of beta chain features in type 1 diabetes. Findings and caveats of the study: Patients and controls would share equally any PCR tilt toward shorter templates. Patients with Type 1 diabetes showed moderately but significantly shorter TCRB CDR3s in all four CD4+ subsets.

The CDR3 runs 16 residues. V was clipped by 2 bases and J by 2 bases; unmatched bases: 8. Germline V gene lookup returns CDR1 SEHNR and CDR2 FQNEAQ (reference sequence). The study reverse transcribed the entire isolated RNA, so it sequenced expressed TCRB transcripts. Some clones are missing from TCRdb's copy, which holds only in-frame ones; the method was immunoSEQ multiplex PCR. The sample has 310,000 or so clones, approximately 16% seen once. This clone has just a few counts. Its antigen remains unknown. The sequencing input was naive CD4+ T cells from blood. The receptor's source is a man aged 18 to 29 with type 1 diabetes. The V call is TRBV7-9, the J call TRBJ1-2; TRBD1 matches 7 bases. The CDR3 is CASSLNRDSLNYGYTF. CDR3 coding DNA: TGTGCCAGCAGCTTAAACCGGGACAGTCTAAACTATGGCTACACCTTC.